The 18 T cell receptor beta chains in this list originate from one sample, sequenced in a study of cytomegalovirus exposure and HLA in healthy donors. Vbeta (60) and Jbeta (13) primers were used in the PCR. Some clones are missing from TCRdb's copy, which holds only in-frame ones; the method was immunoSEQ multiplex PCR. The sample records about 130,000 clones, 70% to 85% being singletons. Sequencing was performed on PBMCs. These receptors all stem from a boy aged 5-17 years in good health and CMV-seronegative.

V gene TRBV4-3 combines with J gene TRBJ1-1; the D is unclear. This CDR3 contains 13 residues. Deletions cut 6 bases from V and 5 bases from J, with 13 bases between. CDR1 LGHNA and CDR2 YSLEER come from the germline V gene. The DNA for the CDR3 is TGCGCCAGCAGAGGACGGGGAGGGACTGAAGCTTTCTTT. Protein product: CASRGRGGTEAFF.

V usage is TRBV6-5 and J usage is TRBJ2-2, with TRBD1 matching over 8 bases. The V gene's germline CDR1 is MNHEY and CDR2 SVGAGI. This CDR3 is built from 15 residues. Trimming took 4 bases from V and 5 from J; bases not matched to a gene: 6. The CDR3 nucleotides are TGTGCCAGCAGTTGGGACAGGAGGCCTACCGGGGAGCTGTTTTTT. Its translation: CASSWDRRPTGELFF.

The count of this clone is one. CDR3 sequence: CASSADTQYF. In nucleotides, the CDR3 is TGTGCCAGCTCAGCGGATACGCAGTATTTT. The chain combines TRBV6-1 with TRBJ2-3; D is ambiguous. This CDR3 comprises 10 residues. In germline, CDR1 is MNHNS, CDR2 SASEGT. V lost 8 bases and J lost 6, with 6 bases in between.

J is TRBJ2-7 and V is TRBV6-1; D may be TRBD2 (6 bases). V was pared by 4 bases and J by 3 bases, with 10 bases between. CDR1 is MNHNS and CDR2 is SASEGT in the germline V gene. CDR3 length equals 13 residues. This CDR3 reads CASSATGLYEQYF. CDR3 nucleotide sequence: TGTGCCAGCAGTGCCACGGGACTCTACGAGCAGTACTTC.

The genes are TRBV30 and TRBJ2-6; possible D gene TRBD2, 6 bases. The CDR3 has 14 amino acids. The V end lost 4 bases, the J end lost 1 base, and 8 bases lay between the germline ends. In germline, CDR1 is GTSNPN, CDR2 SVGIG (reference sequence). CDR3 sequence: CAWTGGSGANVLTF. DNA of the CDR3: TGTGCCTGGACCGGGGGTTCTGGGGCCAACGTCCTGACTTTC.

CDR3 loop: CAIQGHTTNEKLFF. As DNA, the CDR3 is TGTGCCATCCAGGGACACACAACTAATGAAAAACTGTTTTTT. This chain uses TRBV28 with TRBJ1-4; TRBD1 is a possible D gene (6 bases). V was cut by 10 bases and J by 0 bases, with 12 bases left in between. There are 14 residues in the CDR3. Germline V lookup: CDR1 MDHEN, CDR2 SYDVKM. The full variable domain, in which reference TRBV28 and TRBJ1-4 provide the parts outside the CDR3, is DVKVTQSSRYLVKRTGEKVFLECVQDMDHENMFWYRQDPGLGLRLIYFSYDVKMKEKGDIPEGYSVSREKKERFSLILESASTNQTSMYLCAIQGHTTNEKLFFGSGTQLSVL.

V gene TRBV19 combines with J gene TRBJ2-1; 9 bases fit TRBD2. Per germline, CDR1 LNHDA and CDR2 SQIVND (reference sequence). J was trimmed by 9 bases and V by 4 bases; bases with no gene match: 7. The CDR3 runs to 14 residues. CDR3 region: CASSNAGGGVEQFF. The CDR3, as DNA: TGTGCCAGTAGTAATGCGGGAGGGGGCGTTGAGCAGTTCTTC.

The rearrangement joins TRBV5-1 to TRBJ2-5; 10 bases are shared with TRBD2. V lost 4 bases, J lost 5 bases, and 14 bases stayed unmatched. Germline V lookup: CDR1 SGHRS, CDR2 YFSETQ. This CDR3 spans 17 amino acids. CDR3 coding DNA: TGCGCCAGCAGCCCGGAGACTAGCGGGTGGCCGGGGGAGACCCAGTACTTC. It translates to CASSPETSGWPGETQYF.

The rearrangement links TRBV4-3 to TRBJ2-7, with D hard to call. Trimming pared 0 bases from V and 4 bases from J, leaving 10 bases between. Germline CDR1 is LGHNA and CDR2 is YSLEER. This CDR3 is built from 14 residues. The CDR3, as DNA: TGCGCCAGCAGCCAAGATCTGGGCAATTACGAGCAGTACTTC. Translating it yields CASSQDLGNYEQYF.

The table lists this clone with a few counts. The chain carries TRBV5-5 and TRBJ1-2; D is undetermined. The length of the CDR3 is 12 residues. Germline V CDR1 and CDR2: SGHKS, YYEKEE (reference sequence). Deletions cut 1 base from V and 6 bases from J, with 7 bases between. CDR3 in DNA: TGTGCCAGCAGCTTGTTATTTGATGGCTACACCTTC. It translates to CASSLLFDGYTF.

This chain links TRBV6-4 with TRBJ2-1, with D maybe TRBD2 (6 bases). This CDR3 spans 14 amino acids. CDR1 and CDR2 (germline): MRHNA, SNTAGT. V shed 3 bases and J shed 9 bases, with 15 bases lying between them. The CDR3 DNA reads TGTGCCAGCAGTGAAACGGGAGTGATACGTGAGCAGTTCTTC. Translated, it gives CASSETGVIREQFF.

The chain joins TRBV30 to TRBJ1-4; 10 nucleotides match TRBD1. The CDR3 is 18 amino acids. J gave up 0 bases and V 5 bases, and 12 bases lay outside the gene matches. Germline V gene lookup returns CDR1 GTSNPN and CDR2 SVGIG (reference sequence). The CDR3: CAWRRDRGLLATNEKLFF. In nucleotides, the CDR3 is TGTGCCTGGCGCCGGGACAGGGGATTACTTGCAACTAATGAAAAACTGTTTTTT.

This chain connects TRBV9 to TRBJ2-3, with TRBD1 as a possible D gene (5 bases). The CDR3 is 12 amino acids. The germline V gene encodes CDR1 SGDLS and CDR2 YYNGEE. The V end was cut by 4 bases, the J end by 5 bases, with 8 bases between. The CDR3 bases are TGTGCCAGCAGCCCAGGGAAAGATACGCAGTATTTT. It yields the protein CASSPGKDTQYF.

The CDR3 DNA is TGTGCCAGCAGTTACGGCGCGGGAGGTGAGAACGGGGAGCTGTTTTTT. Translating it yields CASSYGAGGENGELFF. The V call is TRBV27, the J call TRBJ2-2, with 8 bases lining up with TRBD2. Per the germline V gene, CDR1 is MNHEY and CDR2 is SMNVEV (reference sequence). The CDR3 is made up of 16 amino acids. The V and J ends lost 4 bases and 7 bases, in that order; junction bases with no gene match: 11.

This sequence joins TRBV25-1 and TRBJ2-1, with 13 positions matching TRBD2. The germline gives CDR1 MGHDK, CDR2 SYGVNS. The CDR3 extends over 16 amino acids. The V gene end was trimmed by 3 bases and the J gene end by 6 bases; junction bases not matched to a gene: 5. DNA of the CDR3: TGTGCCAGCAGTGACCTCGGACTAGCGGGAGTCAATGAGCAGTTCTTC. It codes for CASSDLGLAGVNEQFF.

This CDR3 reads CASSLFTGENALEQYF. The DNA for the CDR3 is TGCGCCAGCAGCTTGTTTACGGGAGAAAACGCCCTCGAGCAGTACTTC. This sequence joins TRBV5-1 and TRBJ2-7, with D possibly TRBD2 on 6 matching bases. CDR3 length equals 16 residues. Germline V lookup: CDR1 SGHRS, CDR2 YFSETQ. V was shortened by 1 base and J by 6 bases, with 20 bases between the two germline ends.

J is TRBJ2-1 and V is TRBV6-5; possible D gene TRBD2, 5 bases. This CDR3 is 14 amino acids long. The V end lost 11 bases, the J end lost 6 bases, and 20 bases lay between the germline ends. CDR1 and CDR2 (germline): MNHEY, SVGAGI. The CDR3 spells CAASSGRTFNEQFF. As DNA, the CDR3 is TGTGCCGCTAGCTCCGGACGGACCTTCAATGAGCAGTTCTTC.

In this sample, this clone turned up once. The V and J genes are TRBV7-8 and TRBJ1-6; D uncertain. Germline V gene data show CDR1 as SGHVS and CDR2 as FQNEAQ. The V end lost 5 bases, the J end lost 7 bases, and 15 bases lay between the germline ends. The CDR3 totals 15 residues. CDR3 nucleotides: TGTGCCAGCAGCCTCCGGCGGGATATCAATTCACCCCTCCACTTT. It encodes CASSLRRDINSPLHF.